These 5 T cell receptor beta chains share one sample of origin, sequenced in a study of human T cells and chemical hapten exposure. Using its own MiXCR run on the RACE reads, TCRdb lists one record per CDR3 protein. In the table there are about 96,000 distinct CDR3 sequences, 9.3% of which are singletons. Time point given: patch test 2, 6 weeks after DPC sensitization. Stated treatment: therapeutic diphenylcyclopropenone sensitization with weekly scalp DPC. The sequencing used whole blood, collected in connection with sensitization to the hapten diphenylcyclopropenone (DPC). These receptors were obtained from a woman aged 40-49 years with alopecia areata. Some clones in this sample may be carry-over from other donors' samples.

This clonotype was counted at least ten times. The CDR3 region is CATSGKRPDYSYNEQFF. The DNA of the CDR3 is TGTGCCACCAGTGGGAAGCGCCCAGACTACTCCTACAATGAGCAGTTCTTC. The rearrangement uses TRBV24-1 and TRBJ2-1; maybe TRBD2 (5 bases). In germline, CDR1 is KGHDR, CDR2 SFDVKD. This CDR3 has 17 residues. With 5 bases removed from V and 0 bases from J, the gap between germline ends came to 16 bases.

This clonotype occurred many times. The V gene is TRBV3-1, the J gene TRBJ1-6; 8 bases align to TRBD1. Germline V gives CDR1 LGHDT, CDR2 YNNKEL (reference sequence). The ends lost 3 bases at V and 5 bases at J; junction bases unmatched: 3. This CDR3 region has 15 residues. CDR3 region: CASSQMGQDNSPLHF. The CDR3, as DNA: TGTGCCAGCAGCCAGATGGGACAGGATAATTCACCCCTCCACTTT.

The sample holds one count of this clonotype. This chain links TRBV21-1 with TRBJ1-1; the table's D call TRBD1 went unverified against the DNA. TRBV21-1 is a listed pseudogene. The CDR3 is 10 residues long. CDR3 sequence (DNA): TGTGCCAGCAGCAAGGGACATTCGACTTTT. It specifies CASSKGHSTF.

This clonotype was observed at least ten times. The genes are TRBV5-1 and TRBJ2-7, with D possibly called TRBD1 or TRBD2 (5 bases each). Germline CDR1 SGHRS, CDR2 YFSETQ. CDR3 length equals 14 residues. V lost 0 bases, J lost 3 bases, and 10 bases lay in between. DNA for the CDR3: TGCGCCAGCAGCTTGGGGGACGGAGACTACGAGCAGTACTTC. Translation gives CASSLGDGDYEQYF. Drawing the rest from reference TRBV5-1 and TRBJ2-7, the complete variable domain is KAGVTQTPRYLIKTRGQQVTLSCSPISGHRSVSWYQQTPGQGLQFLFEYFSETQRNKGNFPGRFSGRQFSNSRSEMNVSTLELGDSALYLCASSLGDGDYEQYFGPGTRLTVT.

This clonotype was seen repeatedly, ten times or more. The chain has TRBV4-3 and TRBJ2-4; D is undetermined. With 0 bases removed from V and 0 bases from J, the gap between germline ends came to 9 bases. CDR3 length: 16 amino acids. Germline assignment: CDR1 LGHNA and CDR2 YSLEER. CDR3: CASSQEGPPAKNIQYF. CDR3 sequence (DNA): TGCGCCAGCAGCCAAGAAGGACCCCCAGCCAAAAACATTCAGTACTTC.